These T cell receptor beta chains were read from a single sample in a study of T cells expressing NK-cell markers. Reprocessing the 5' RACE reads, TCRdb reports a single entry for every CDR3 protein and omits DNA. The sample includes 350,000 to 450,000 distinct CDR3 sequences. Sequences were obtained from blood T cells: a sorted CD56 or NKG2C T cell subset, CD4+ or CD8+ T cells, or bulk PBMC T cells (not recorded which). The receptor set was obtained from a man aged 18-75 years in good health. Both conserved end residues are part of each CDR3.

j_call: TRBJ1-4; v_call: TRBV5-6; cdr3_aa: CASSFRSLEKLFF
j_call: TRBJ1-1; v_call: TRBV9; cdr3_aa: CASSDGLNTEAFF
j_call: TRBJ1-1; v_call: TRBV12-5; cdr3_aa: CASGWVDRKAFF
j_call: TRBJ2-1; v_call: TRBV6-1; cdr3_aa: CASSPASRGSYNEQFF
j_call: TRBJ1-2; v_call: TRBV25-1; cdr3_aa: CASSLQGWGYTF
j_call: TRBJ2-2; v_call: TRBV12-3/TRBV12-4; cdr3_aa: CASSTGTSGVNTGELFF
j_call: TRBJ2-3; v_call: TRBV18; cdr3_aa: CASSVAGGRADTQYF
j_call: TRBJ2-7; v_call: TRBV21-1; cdr3_aa: CASSKALSAGAYEQYF
j_call: TRBJ2-1; v_call: TRBV18; cdr3_aa: CASSRDGLVRNEQFF
j_call: TRBJ1-1; v_call: TRBV3-1; cdr3_aa: CASSPRGGQNTEAFF
j_call: TRBJ2-7; v_call: TRBV3-1; cdr3_aa: CASSRTPSREQYF
j_call: TRBJ2-6; v_call: TRBV27; cdr3_aa: CASSPGQGRTGANVLTF
j_call: TRBJ2-1; v_call: TRBV9; cdr3_aa: CASSASISPYNEQFF
j_call: TRBJ2-1; v_call: TRBV25-1; cdr3_aa: CASSEFPGDNHNEQFF
j_call: TRBJ1-1; v_call: TRBV18; cdr3_aa: CASRTATNTEAFF
j_call: TRBJ1-1; v_call: TRBV7-9; cdr3_aa: CASSLMGAAQAFF
j_call: TRBJ1-2; v_call: TRBV2; cdr3_aa: CASRTPTRWDSKSYTF
j_call: TRBJ2-1; v_call: TRBV7-6; cdr3_aa: CASSLSVAGGNNEQFF
j_call: TRBJ1-3; v_call: TRBV12-3/TRBV12-4; cdr3_aa: CASGGQAPGNTIYF
j_call: TRBJ2-4; v_call: TRBV15; cdr3_aa: CATSRVGGKAKNIQYF
j_call: TRBJ2-1; v_call: TRBV6-1; cdr3_aa: CASSELQGGNEQFF
j_call: TRBJ1-6; v_call: TRBV19; cdr3_aa: CASSTTGTTNSPLHF
j_call: TRBJ2-7; v_call: TRBV20-1; cdr3_aa: CSARSALVYEQYF
j_call: TRBJ2-1; v_call: TRBV20-1; cdr3_aa: CSARDRGGLGEQFF
j_call: TRBJ2-5; v_call: TRBV11-2; cdr3_aa: CASSLRGGSGGQETQYF
j_call: TRBJ2-7; v_call: TRBV12-3/TRBV12-4; cdr3_aa: CASSRRQGNSYEQYF
j_call: TRBJ2-7; v_call: TRBV20-1; cdr3_aa: CSARDIGTGAYEQYF
j_call: TRBJ2-3; v_call: TRBV5-5; cdr3_aa: CASSLVAYTDTQYF
j_call: TRBJ2-7; v_call: TRBV5-4; cdr3_aa: CASSLNDRGGREQYF
j_call: TRBJ2-7; v_call: TRBV7-2; cdr3_aa: CASSLEGQGAYEQYF
j_call: TRBJ1-4; v_call: TRBV6-1; cdr3_aa: CASSKAGQPTNEKLFF
j_call: TRBJ1-2; v_call: TRBV7-9; cdr3_aa: CASSAATDYGYTF
j_call: TRBJ2-7; v_call: TRBV9; cdr3_aa: CASSVGGGTSGAYEQYF
j_call: TRBJ2-2; v_call: TRBV6-1; cdr3_aa: CASSEARTGTNTGELFF
j_call: TRBJ2-1; v_call: TRBV5-1; cdr3_aa: CASTLAGGPRSEQFF
j_call: TRBJ1-5; v_call: TRBV28; cdr3_aa: CASALGGGNQPQHF
j_call: TRBJ1-2; v_call: TRBV7-9; cdr3_aa: CASSEDSLGGYTF
j_call: TRBJ2-5; v_call: TRBV7-9; cdr3_aa: CASSLHTDQETQYF
j_call: TRBJ2-3; v_call: TRBV24-1; cdr3_aa: CATRSETDTQYF
j_call: TRBJ2-5; v_call: TRBV9; cdr3_aa: CASSGGLGGVGETQYF
j_call: TRBJ1-4; v_call: TRBV11-2; cdr3_aa: CASSEGDRDNEKLFF
j_call: TRBJ1-1; v_call: TRBV9; cdr3_aa: CASSVRREGTEAFF
j_call: TRBJ1-5; v_call: TRBV5-6; cdr3_aa: CASSLSQGELQPQHF
j_call: TRBJ2-2; v_call: TRBV12-3/TRBV12-4; cdr3_aa: CASNYRPTENTGELFF
j_call: TRBJ2-5; v_call: TRBV20-1; cdr3_aa: CSARARVGETQYF
j_call: TRBJ2-5; v_call: TRBV3-1; cdr3_aa: CASSQEEVAGALRIGETQYF
j_call: TRBJ2-7; v_call: TRBV12-3/TRBV12-4; cdr3_aa: CASSRTLAAPHEQYF
j_call: TRBJ2-7; v_call: TRBV6-2/TRBV6-3; cdr3_aa: CASSYPGLAGVKPYEQYF
j_call: TRBJ1-6; v_call: TRBV5-1; cdr3_aa: CASSLTVSSYNSPLHF
j_call: TRBJ2-5; v_call: TRBV4-2; cdr3_aa: CASSQDGGSVETQYF
j_call: TRBJ2-6; v_call: TRBV19; cdr3_aa: CASSGQGNSGANVLTF
j_call: TRBJ2-2; v_call: TRBV27; cdr3_aa: CASRRQEGYTGELFF
j_call: TRBJ2-3; v_call: TRBV20-1; cdr3_aa: CSAREILAGAFMVTQYF
j_call: TRBJ2-7; v_call: TRBV7-2; cdr3_aa: CASSYRVGGQREQYF
j_call: TRBJ1-1; v_call: TRBV7-9; cdr3_aa: CASSPLGSMNTEAFF
j_call: TRBJ2-5; v_call: TRBV21-1; cdr3_aa: CASSKETGPGTQYF
j_call: TRBJ2-7; v_call: TRBV28; cdr3_aa: CASRKGGLKYEQYF
j_call: TRBJ1-1; v_call: TRBV24-1; cdr3_aa: CATSEPATGTLAFF
j_call: TRBJ2-6; v_call: TRBV6-1; cdr3_aa: CASRGGPSGANVLTF